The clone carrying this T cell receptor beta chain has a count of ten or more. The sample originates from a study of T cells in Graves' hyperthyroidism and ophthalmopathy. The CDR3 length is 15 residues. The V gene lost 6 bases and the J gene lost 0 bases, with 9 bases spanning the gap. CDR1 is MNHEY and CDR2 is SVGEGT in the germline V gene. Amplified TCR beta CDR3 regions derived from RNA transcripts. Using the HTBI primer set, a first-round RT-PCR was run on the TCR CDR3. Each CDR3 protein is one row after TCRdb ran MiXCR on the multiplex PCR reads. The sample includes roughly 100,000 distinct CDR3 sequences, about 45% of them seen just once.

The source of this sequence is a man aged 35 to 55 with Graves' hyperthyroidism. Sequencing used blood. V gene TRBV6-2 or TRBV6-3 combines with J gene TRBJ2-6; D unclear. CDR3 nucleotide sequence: TGTGCCAGCAGCATAGTTGCCTCTGGGGCCAACGTCCTGACTTTC. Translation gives CASSIVASGANVLTF.